This T cell receptor beta chain came from a study of siplizumab effects on memory and regulatory T cells. Germline CDR1 MNHNY, CDR2 SVGAGI (reference sequence). CDR3 size: 12 residues. Using immunoSEQ multiplex PCR, the repertoire was profiled, and TCRdb retains in-frame clones only, with some absent. The sample lists 90,000 to 120,000 clones; about 91% were seen once. On this clone itself: At one boundary the junction diverges from the germline segment, which might be a read error.

The sample was Tregs sorted from blood. The chain couples TRBV6-6 to TRBJ2-3; TRBD2 agrees at 12 bases. The TCR comes from a human donor in good health. The CDR3 sequence: CASSNPGLAGLF. The CDR3 DNA sequence: TGTGCCAGCAGTAATCCGGGACTAGCGGGCCTTTTT.